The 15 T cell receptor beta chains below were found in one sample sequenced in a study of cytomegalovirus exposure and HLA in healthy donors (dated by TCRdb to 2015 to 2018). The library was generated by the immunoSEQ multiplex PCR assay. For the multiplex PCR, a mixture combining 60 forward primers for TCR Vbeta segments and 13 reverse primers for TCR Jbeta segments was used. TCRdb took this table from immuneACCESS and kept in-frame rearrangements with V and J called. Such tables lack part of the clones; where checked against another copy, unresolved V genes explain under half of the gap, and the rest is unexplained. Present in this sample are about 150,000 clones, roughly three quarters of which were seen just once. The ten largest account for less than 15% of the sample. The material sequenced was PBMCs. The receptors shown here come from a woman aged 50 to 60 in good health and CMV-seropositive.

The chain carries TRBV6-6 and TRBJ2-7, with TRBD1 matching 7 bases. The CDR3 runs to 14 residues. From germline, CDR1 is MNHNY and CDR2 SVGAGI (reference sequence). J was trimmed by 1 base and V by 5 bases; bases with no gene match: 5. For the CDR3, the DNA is TGTGCCAGCAGTAAACGGGACAGATCCTACGAGCAGTACTTC. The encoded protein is CASSKRDRSYEQYF.

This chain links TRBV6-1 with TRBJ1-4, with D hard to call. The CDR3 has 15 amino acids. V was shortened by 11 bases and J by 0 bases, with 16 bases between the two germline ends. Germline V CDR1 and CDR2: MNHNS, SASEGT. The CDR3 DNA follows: TGTGCCCATAAGAGGACTCCTGCAACTAATGAAAAACTGTTTTTT. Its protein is CAHKRTPATNEKLFF.

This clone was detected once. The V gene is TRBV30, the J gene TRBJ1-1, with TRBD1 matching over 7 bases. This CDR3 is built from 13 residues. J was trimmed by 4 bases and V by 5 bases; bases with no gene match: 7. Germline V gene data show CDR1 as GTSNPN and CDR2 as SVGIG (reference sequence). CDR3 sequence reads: CAWDRAGSTEAFF. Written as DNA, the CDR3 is TGTGCCTGGGACAGGGCTGGGAGCACTGAAGCTTTCTTT.

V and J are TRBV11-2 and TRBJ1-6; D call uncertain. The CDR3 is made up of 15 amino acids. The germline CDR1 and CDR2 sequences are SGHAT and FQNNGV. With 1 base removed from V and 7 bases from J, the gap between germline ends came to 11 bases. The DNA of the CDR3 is TGTGCCAGCAGCTTAGTCGGCGGATCGAATTCACCCCTCCACTTT. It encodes CASSLVGGSNSPLHF.

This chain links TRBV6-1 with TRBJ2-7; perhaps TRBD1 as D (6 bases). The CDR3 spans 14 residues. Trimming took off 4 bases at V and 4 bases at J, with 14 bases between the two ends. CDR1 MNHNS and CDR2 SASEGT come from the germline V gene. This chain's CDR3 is CASSATFDRYEQYF. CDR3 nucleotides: TGTGCCAGCAGTGCGACATTCGACAGGTACGAGCAGTACTTC.

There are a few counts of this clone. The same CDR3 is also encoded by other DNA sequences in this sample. DNA for the CDR3: TGTGCCAGTAGTATCCTAGCGGGGGGGATATACGAGCAGTACTTC. This translates into CASSILAGGIYEQYF. The chain uses TRBV19 and TRBJ2-7, with 12 bases lining up with TRBD2. CDR3 length: 15 amino acids. Trimming cost V 3 bases and J 4 bases; bases outside gene matches: 4. Looked up from germline, CDR1 is LNHDA and CDR2 is SQIVND (reference sequence).

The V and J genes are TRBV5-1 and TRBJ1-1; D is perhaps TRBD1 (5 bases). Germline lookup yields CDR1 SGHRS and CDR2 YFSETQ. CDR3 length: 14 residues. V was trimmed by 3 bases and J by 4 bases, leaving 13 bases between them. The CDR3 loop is CASSSVGGGTEAFF. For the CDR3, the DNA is TGCGCCAGCAGCTCCGTTGGGGGGGGCACTGAAGCTTTCTTT.

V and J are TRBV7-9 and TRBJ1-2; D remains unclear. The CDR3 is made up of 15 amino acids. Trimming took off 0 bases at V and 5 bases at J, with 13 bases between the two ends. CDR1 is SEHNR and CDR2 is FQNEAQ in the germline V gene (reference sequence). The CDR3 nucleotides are TGTGCCAGCAGCTTAGCTGGCCCAGGCGCTTATGGCTACACCTTC. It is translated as CASSLAGPGAYGYTF.

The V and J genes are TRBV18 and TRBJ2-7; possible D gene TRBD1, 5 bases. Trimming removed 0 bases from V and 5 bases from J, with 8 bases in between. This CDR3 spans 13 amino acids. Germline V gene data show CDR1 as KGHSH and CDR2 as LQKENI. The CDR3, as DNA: TGTGCCAGCTCACCACCGAACAGGAACGAGCAGTACTTC. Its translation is CASSPPNRNEQYF. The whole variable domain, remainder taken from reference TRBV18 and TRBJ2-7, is NAGVMQNPRHLVRRRGQEARLRCSPMKGHSHVYWYRQLPEEGLKFMVYLQKENIIDESGMPKERFSAEFPKEGPSILRIQQVVRGDSAAYFCASSPPNRNEQYFGPGTRLTVT.

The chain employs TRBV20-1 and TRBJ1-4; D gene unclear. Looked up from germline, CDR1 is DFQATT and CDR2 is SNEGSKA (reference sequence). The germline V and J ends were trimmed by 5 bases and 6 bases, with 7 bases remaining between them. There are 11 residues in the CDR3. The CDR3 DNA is TGCAGTGCTGCGGTAGATGAAAAACTGTTTTTT. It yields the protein CSAAVDEKLFF.

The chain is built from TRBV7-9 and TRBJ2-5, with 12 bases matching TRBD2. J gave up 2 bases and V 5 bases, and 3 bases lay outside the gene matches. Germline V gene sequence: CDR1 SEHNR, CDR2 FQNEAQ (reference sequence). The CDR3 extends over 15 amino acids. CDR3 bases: TGTGCCAGCAGCACCGGACTAGCGGGGCAAGAGACCCAGTACTTC. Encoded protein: CASSTGLAGQETQYF.

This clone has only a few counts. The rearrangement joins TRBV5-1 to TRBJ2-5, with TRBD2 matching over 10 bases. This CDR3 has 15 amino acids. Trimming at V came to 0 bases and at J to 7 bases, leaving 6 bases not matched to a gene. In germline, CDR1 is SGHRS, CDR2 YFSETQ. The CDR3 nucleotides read TGCGCCAGCAGCTTGGATAGCGGGGGGCTTGGGACCCAGTACTTC. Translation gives CASSLDSGGLGTQYF.

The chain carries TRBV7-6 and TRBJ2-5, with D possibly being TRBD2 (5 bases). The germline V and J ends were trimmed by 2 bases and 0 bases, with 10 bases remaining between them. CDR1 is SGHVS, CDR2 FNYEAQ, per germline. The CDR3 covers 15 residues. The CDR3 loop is CASSLTPGNQETQYF. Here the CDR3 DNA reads TGTGCCAGCAGCTTAACGCCGGGAAACCAAGAGACCCAGTACTTC.

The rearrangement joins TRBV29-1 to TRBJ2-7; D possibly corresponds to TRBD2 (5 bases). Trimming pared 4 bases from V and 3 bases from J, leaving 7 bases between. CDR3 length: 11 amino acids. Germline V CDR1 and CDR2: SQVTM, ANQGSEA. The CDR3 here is CSVADYYEQYF. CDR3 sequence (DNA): TGCAGCGTTGCCGACTACTACGAGCAGTACTTC.

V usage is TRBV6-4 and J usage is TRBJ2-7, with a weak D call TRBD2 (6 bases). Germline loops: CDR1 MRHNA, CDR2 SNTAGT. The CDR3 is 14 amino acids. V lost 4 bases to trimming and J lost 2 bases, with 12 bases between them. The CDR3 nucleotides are TGTGCCAGCAGTGGCCGGGACTTTGCCTACGAGCAGTACTTC. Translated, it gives CASSGRDFAYEQYF.